This TCR beta chain was recovered during a study of cytomegalovirus exposure and HLA in healthy donors. Study-wide results and limits: TCR beta sequences numbering under 20,000 were associated with HLA alleles at 0.05 false discovery rate in a later analysis. Sequencing likely produced, as an artifact, a cluster of highly shared sequence variants. Analysis was carried out at a later point, and it linked a missense DCLRE1C variant to TCR beta V- and J-gene trimming.

Trimming cost V 3 bases and J 3 bases; bases outside gene matches: 10. The length of the CDR3 is 18 residues. Germline CDR1 reads KGHSH; CDR2 reads LQKENI. The PCR had 60 Vbeta and 13 Jbeta primers. As originally analysed: In a later analysis, around 10 million of about 80 million unique beta chains occurred in at least two donors. This table comes from immunoSEQ multiplex PCR, and its TCRdb copy is limited to in-frame clones, with some not included. Clone size and V and J calls were adopted from that table, with D and trimming inferred from the DNA. The sample lists roughly 150,000 clones; 70% to 90% were seen once. As for this clone: Its antigen is not known.

The source is a young man in good health and CMV-seropositive. Input material: PBMCs. The chain uses TRBV18 and TRBJ2-4; 11 nucleotides agree with TRBD2. The CDR3 nucleotides read TGTGCCAGCTCACCCCCTACTAGCGGGAGAACGTACAAAAACATTCAGTACTTC. This codes for CASSPPTSGRTYKNIQYF. The complete variable domain, with remaining parts taken from reference TRBV18 and TRBJ2-4, reads NAGVMQNPRHLVRRRGQEARLRCSPMKGHSHVYWYRQLPEEGLKFMVYLQKENIIDESGMPKERFSAEFPKEGPSILRIQQVVRGDSAAYFCASSPPTSGRTYKNIQYFGAGTRLSVL.